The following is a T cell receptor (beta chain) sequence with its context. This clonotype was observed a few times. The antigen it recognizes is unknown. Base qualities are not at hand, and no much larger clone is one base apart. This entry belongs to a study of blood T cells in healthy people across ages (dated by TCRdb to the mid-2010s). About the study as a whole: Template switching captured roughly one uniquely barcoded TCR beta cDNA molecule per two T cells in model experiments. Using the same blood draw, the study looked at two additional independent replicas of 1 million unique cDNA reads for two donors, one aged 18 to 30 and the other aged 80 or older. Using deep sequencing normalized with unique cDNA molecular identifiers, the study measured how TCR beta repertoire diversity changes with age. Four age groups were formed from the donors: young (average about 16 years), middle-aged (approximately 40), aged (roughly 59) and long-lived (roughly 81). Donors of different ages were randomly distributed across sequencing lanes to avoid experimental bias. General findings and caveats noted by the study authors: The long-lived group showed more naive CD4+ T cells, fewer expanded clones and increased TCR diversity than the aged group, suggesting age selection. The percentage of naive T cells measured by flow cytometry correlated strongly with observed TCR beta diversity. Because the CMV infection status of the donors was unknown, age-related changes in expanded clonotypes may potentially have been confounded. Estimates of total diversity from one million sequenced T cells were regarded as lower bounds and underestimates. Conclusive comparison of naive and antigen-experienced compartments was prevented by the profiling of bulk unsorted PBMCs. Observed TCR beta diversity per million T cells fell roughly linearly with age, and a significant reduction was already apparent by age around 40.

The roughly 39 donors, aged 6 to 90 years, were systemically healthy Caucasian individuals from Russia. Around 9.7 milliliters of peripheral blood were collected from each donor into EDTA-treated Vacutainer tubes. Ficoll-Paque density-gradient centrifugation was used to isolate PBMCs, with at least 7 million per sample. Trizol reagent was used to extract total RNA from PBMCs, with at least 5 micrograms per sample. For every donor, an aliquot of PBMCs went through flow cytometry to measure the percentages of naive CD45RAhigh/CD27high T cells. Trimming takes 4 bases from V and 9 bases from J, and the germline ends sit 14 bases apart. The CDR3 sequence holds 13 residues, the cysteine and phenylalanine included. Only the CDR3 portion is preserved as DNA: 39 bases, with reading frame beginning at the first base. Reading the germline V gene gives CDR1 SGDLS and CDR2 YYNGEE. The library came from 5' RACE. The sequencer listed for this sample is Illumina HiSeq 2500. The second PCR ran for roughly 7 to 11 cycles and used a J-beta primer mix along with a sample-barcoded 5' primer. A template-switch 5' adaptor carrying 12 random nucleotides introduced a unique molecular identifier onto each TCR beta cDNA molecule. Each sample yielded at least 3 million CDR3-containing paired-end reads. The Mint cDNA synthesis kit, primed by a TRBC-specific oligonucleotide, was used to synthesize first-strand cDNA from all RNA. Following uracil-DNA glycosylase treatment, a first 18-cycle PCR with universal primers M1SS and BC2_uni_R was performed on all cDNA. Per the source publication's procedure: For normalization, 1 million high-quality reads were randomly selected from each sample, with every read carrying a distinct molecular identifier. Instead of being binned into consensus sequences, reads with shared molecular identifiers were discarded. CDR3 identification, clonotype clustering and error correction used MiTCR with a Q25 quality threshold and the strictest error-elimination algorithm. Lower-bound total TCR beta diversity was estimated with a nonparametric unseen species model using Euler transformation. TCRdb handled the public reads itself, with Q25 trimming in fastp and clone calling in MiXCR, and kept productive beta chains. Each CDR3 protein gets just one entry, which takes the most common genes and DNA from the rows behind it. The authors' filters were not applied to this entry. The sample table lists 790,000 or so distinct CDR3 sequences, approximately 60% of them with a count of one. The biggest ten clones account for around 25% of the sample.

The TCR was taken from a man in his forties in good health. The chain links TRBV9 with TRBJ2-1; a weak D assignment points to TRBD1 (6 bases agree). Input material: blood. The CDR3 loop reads CASSIPQGSEQFF. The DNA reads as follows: TGTGCCAGCAGCATCCCTCAGGGGTCTGAGCAGTTCTTC.